These 20 T cell receptor beta chains originate from one sample sequenced in a study of OX40 agonist ivuxolimab in advanced cancers. Here immunoSEQ multiplex PCR was the method, and the copy in TCRdb shows in-frame clones only, minus some. The sample lists about 68,000 clones; about 90% were seen once. Sequenced here: CD4+ or CD8+ T cells sorted from blood, sampled in a trial of the OX40 agonist ivuxolimab. The receptor source for this set is an adult with an advanced solid tumor such as melanoma, head and neck, liver or kidney cancer.

The CDR3 reads CASSIEGAGADTQYF. CDR3 coding DNA: TGTGCCAGTAGTATTGAGGGAGCTGGGGCAGATACGCAGTATTTT. The rearrangement links TRBV19 to TRBJ2-3, with D perhaps TRBD2 (5 bases). The germline V gene has CDR1 LNHDA and CDR2 SQIVND (reference sequence). V was cut by 3 bases and J by 4 bases, with 14 bases left in between. The CDR3 loop spans 15 amino acids.

The V call is TRBV5-1, the J call TRBJ2-3; 11 positions agree with TRBD2. V trimming: 4 bases; J trimming: 0 bases; junction bases outside the gene matches: 7. The CDR3 is 17 amino acids. Germline CDR1 SGHRS, CDR2 YFSETQ. CDR3 sequence (DNA): TGCGCCAGCAGCACCGGACTAGCGGGTACTAGCACAGATACGCAGTATTTT. Amino acids: CASSTGLAGTSTDTQYF.

The rearrangement uses TRBV27 and TRBJ2-1; D perhaps matches TRBD2 (6 bases). This CDR3 region has 22 residues. The germline V and J ends were trimmed by 0 bases and 0 bases, with 27 bases remaining between them. Germline V gene lookup returns CDR1 MNHEY and CDR2 SMNVEV (reference sequence). The CDR3 DNA follows: TGTGCCAGCAGTTTATCACTTTCGGGCGGGGACGAGGGTAAAATCTCCTACAATGAGCAGTTCTTC. As protein: CASSLSLSGGDEGKISYNEQFF.

This chain uses TRBV19 with TRBJ2-1; 7 nucleotides match TRBD2. V lost 9 bases to trimming and J lost 5 bases; unmatched junction nucleotides: 10. Germline V gene data show CDR1 as LNHDA and CDR2 as SQIVND (reference sequence). This CDR3 has 14 amino acids. The CDR3 DNA reads TGTGCCAGCTCGGGGCTAGCGGAGAACAATGAGCAGTTCTTC. This gives the protein CASSGLAENNEQFF.

This sequence joins TRBV30 and TRBJ2-7, with D possibly being TRBD1 or TRBD2 (5 bases each). The V end lost 2 bases, the J end lost 5 bases, and 19 bases lay between the germline ends. The CDR3 sequence is 15 residues long. Germline V gene sequence: CDR1 GTSNPN, CDR2 SVGIG (reference sequence). CDR3 DNA: TGTGCCTGGAGTCCCAAGGTACTAGTAGGGGACGAGCAGTACTTC. Translation gives CAWSPKVLVGDEQYF.

The chain has TRBV15 and TRBJ2-5; D is possibly TRBD1 (5 bases). Germline CDR1 LNHNV, CDR2 YYDKDF (reference sequence). The CDR3 extends over 14 amino acids. Trimming shortened V by 1 base and J by 2 bases, and 8 bases separated the two germline ends. The chain's CDR3 is CATSRGQGQETQYF. For the CDR3, the DNA is TGTGCCACCAGCAGAGGGCAGGGTCAAGAGACCCAGTACTTC.

The rearrangement links TRBV6-4 to TRBJ2-1; either TRBD1 or TRBD2 may fit D (7 bases each). Trimming left V 4 bases short and J 4 bases short, with 17 bases between. This CDR3 is built from 16 residues. Germline V CDR1 and CDR2: MRHNA, SNTAGT. The DNA for the CDR3 is TGTGCCAGCAGTGCCCAGACAGGGAGGGGGTACAATGAGCAGTTCTTC. Protein: CASSAQTGRGYNEQFF.

CDR3 in DNA: TGTGCCAGCAGCGGGGGGAGAGGCTACGAGCAGTACTTC. Protein sequence: CASSGGRGYEQYF. V is TRBV7-9 and J is TRBJ2-7, with a tentative D call TRBD2 (6 bases). Trimming cost V 5 bases and J 3 bases, with 11 bases left between them. The length of the CDR3 is 13 residues. Germline V gene lookup returns CDR1 SEHNR and CDR2 FQNEAQ (reference sequence).

The V and J genes are TRBV29-1 and TRBJ2-3; 12 bases map to TRBD2. Germline CDR1 and CDR2: SQVTM and ANQGSEA. The CDR3 is 12 residues long. V lost 8 bases and J lost 6; bases outside the gene matches: 3. This CDR3 is CSTGTSGDTQYF. The CDR3 bases are TGCAGCACTGGGACTAGCGGGGATACGCAGTATTTT.

The chain is built from TRBV5-8 and TRBJ2-3, with TRBD1 matching 8 bases. CDR1 and CDR2 (germline): SGHTS, YDEGEE. J was trimmed by 0 bases and V by 0 bases; bases with no gene match: 6. The CDR3 consists of 17 residues. In DNA form, the CDR3 reads TGTGCCAGCAGCTTGGAGTTCGGACAGGGTAGCACAGATACGCAGTATTTT. It translates to CASSLEFGQGSTDTQYF.

The chain joins TRBV5-8 to TRBJ2-5, with unresolved D. V lost 4 bases, J lost 4 bases, and 8 bases lay in between. Germline V gene data show CDR1 as SGHTS and CDR2 as YDEGEE. This CDR3 spans 12 amino acids. The CDR3 here is CASSARLETQYF. The CDR3 DNA reads as TGTGCCAGCAGCGCCCGACTAGAGACCCAGTACTTC.

The chain recombines TRBV29-1 with TRBJ2-7; 7 positions agree with TRBD2. Per germline, CDR1 SQVTM and CDR2 ANQGSEA. The J segment lost 4 bases and the V segment lost 8 bases, leaving 11 bases of the junction unmatched. The CDR3 is made up of 13 amino acids. DNA of the CDR3: TGCAGCCCCCGGGCCAGGGAGGGATACGAGCAGTACTTC. This encodes CSPRAREGYEQYF.

J is TRBJ1-2 and V is TRBV2; D uncertain. V was trimmed by 0 bases and J by 4 bases, leaving 9 bases between them. CDR1 and CDR2 from the germline V gene are SNHLY and FYNNEI. The CDR3 is made up of 14 amino acids. The CDR3 loop reads CASSEASATYGYTF. The CDR3 coding sequence is TGTGCCAGCAGTGAAGCGTCGGCCACCTATGGCTACACCTTC.

The genes are TRBV7-2 and TRBJ2-7, with TRBD2 as a possible D gene (6 bases). The germline gives CDR1 SGHTA, CDR2 FQGNSA. Deletions cut 1 base from V and 3 bases from J, with 16 bases between. The CDR3 sequence is 16 residues long. The CDR3 DNA is TGTGCCAGCAGCTTAGGATGGTGGGAGGTCCTCTACGAGCAGTACTTC. This translates into CASSLGWWEVLYEQYF.

J is TRBJ2-5 and V is TRBV2, with 7 positions matching TRBD2. Germline CDR1 SNHLY, CDR2 FYNNEI. This CDR3 comprises 14 residues. With V trimmed by 6 bases and J by 9 bases, 13 bases remained unmatched. CDR3 region: CASRRPTGAGAQYF. Here the CDR3 DNA reads TGTGCCAGCAGGCGGCCGACCGGGGCGGGGGCCCAGTACTTC.

The chain couples TRBV27 to TRBJ1-4; 7 nucleotides align to TRBD1. The CDR3 runs 16 residues. Germline V gene sequence: CDR1 MNHEY, CDR2 SMNVEV (reference sequence). The V segment lost 4 bases and the J segment 2 bases; nucleotides outside the gene matches: 7. The CDR3 DNA is TGTGCCAGCAGTTCCAGAACAGGGGTCACTAATGAAAAACTGTTTTTT. The encoded protein is CASSSRTGVTNEKLFF.

CDR3 in amino acids: CATRDRVGADTQYF. The CDR3 DNA sequence: TGTGCCACCCGGGACAGGGTGGGTGCAGATACGCAGTATTTT. V is TRBV19 and J is TRBJ2-3; 9 nucleotides agree with TRBD1. The junction had 9 bases not matched to a gene; V was cut back by 10 bases and J by 4 bases. Germline V gene data show CDR1 as LNHDA and CDR2 as SQIVND (reference sequence). This CDR3 has 14 residues.

The chain links TRBV5-1 to TRBJ2-2; D unresolved. V lost 4 bases to trimming and J lost 1 base, with 5 bases between them. The CDR3 contains 13 residues. Germline CDR1 SGHRS, CDR2 YFSETQ. The DNA for the CDR3 is TGCGCCAGCAGCCAACTGAACACCGGGGAGCTGTTTTTT. It encodes CASSQLNTGELFF. The full variable domain, with the rest looked up from reference TRBV5-1 and TRBJ2-2, is KAGVTQTPRYLIKTRGQQVTLSCSPISGHRSVSWYQQTPGQGLQFLFEYFSETQRNKGNFPGRFSGRQFSNSRSEMNVSTLELGDSALYLCASSQLNTGELFFGEGSRLTVL.

The rearrangement joins TRBV19 to TRBJ2-1; 14 positions match TRBD2. The CDR3 spans 16 residues. Trimming took 3 bases from V and 4 from J; bases not matched to a gene: 2. Germline V gene sequence: CDR1 LNHDA, CDR2 SQIVND (reference sequence). Here the CDR3 DNA reads TGTGCCAGTAGTATGACTAGCGGGAGGGCTTACAATGAGCAGTTCTTC. Protein sequence: CASSMTSGRAYNEQFF.

CDR3 in DNA: TGTGCCAGCAGCTTGCTTGGGAAATATCAGCCCCAGCATTTT. Protein: CASSLLGKYQPQHF. The genes are TRBV7-2 and TRBJ1-5, with unresolved D. The CDR3 sequence is 14 residues long. Germline CDR1 reads SGHTA; CDR2 reads FQGNSA. Trimming stripped 3 bases from V and 5 bases from J, with 11 bases between.